This T cell receptor (beta chain) came from a study of T cells after yellow fever vaccination. V lost 4 bases and J lost 3; bases outside the gene matches: 6. This CDR3 is built from 15 residues. Germline CDR1 reads SGHDN; CDR2 reads FVKESK. As TCR cDNA was made by 5'RACE template switching, a universal primer site and UMIs were added. One entry per CDR3 protein results from TCRdb running MiXCR on the 5' RACE reads. This table holds some 200,000 distinct CDR3 sequences, approximately 3.2% found once. As concerns this clonotype: Its antigen is not identified.

The study's findings and limits: CD4 and CD8 compartments shared a small share of clonotypes, likely from convergent recombination.

The chain uses TRBV14 and TRBJ2-1; the match to TRBD2 covers 7 bases. The receptor was derived from a man aged 18 to 35 who received the YFV17D yellow fever vaccine. Source: CD4+ T cells sorted from PBMCs, taken 10 days after the yellow fever booster vaccination. CDR3 region: CASSLPGTNYNEQFF. Here the CDR3 DNA reads TGTGCCAGCAGCCTTCCCGGGACTAACTACAATGAGCAGTTCTTC.